The 23 T cell receptor beta chains in this list originate from one sample, sequenced in a study of blood T cell repertoires in COVID-19. Some clones are missing from TCRdb's copy, which holds only in-frame ones; the method was immunoSEQ multiplex PCR. The table lists roughly 100,000 clones, roughly 86% of them singletons. Material for sequencing was peripheral blood. These TCRs come from a man aged 50 to 60 with active or convalescent COVID-19.

The V and J genes are TRBV4-3 and TRBJ2-5; possibly TRBD2 for D (5 bases). Trimming took off 3 bases at V and 1 base at J, with 12 bases between the two ends. There are 15 residues in the CDR3. Germline CDR1 reads LGHNA; CDR2 reads YSLEER. Here the CDR3 DNA reads TGCGCCAGCAGCCAGGCTGCTAGCACCCAAGAGACCCAGTACTTC. Its translation is CASSQAASTQETQYF.

This sequence joins TRBV20-1 and TRBJ1-4, with 7 bases lining up with TRBD1. This CDR3 has 15 residues. Trimming took 3 bases from V and 8 from J; bases not matched to a gene: 12. Germline CDR1 is DFQATT and CDR2 is SNEGSKA (reference sequence). CDR3 bases: TGCAGTGCTAGTGGGGGGAACAGGGGAACCGAAAAACTGTTTTTT. Translating gives CSASGGNRGTEKLFF.

The chain has TRBV7-4 and TRBJ2-1; no clear D. This CDR3 is built from 10 residues. V lost 8 bases, J lost 9 bases, and 8 bases lay in between. Germline loops: CDR1 SGHVT, CDR2 SQSDAQ. The CDR3 DNA reads TGTGCCAGCCGCCGCGGTGAGCAGTTCTTC. It is translated as CASRRGEQFF. Using reference TRBV7-4 and TRBJ2-1 for the parts outside the CDR3, the full variable domain is GAGVSQSPRYKVAKRGRDVALRCDSISGHVTLYWYRQTLGQGSEVLTYSQSDAQRDKSGRPSGRFSAERPERSVSTLKIQRTEQGDSAVYLCASRRGEQFFGPGTRLTVL.

The V gene is TRBV7-2, the J gene TRBJ2-5; 9 bases agree with TRBD1. The V and J ends lost 1 base and 4 bases, in that order; junction bases with no gene match: 1. Germline V lookup: CDR1 SGHTA, CDR2 FQGNSA. The CDR3 covers 14 residues. The CDR3 reads CASSLDRGPETQYF. Written as DNA, the CDR3 is TGTGCCAGCAGCTTAGACAGGGGGCCAGAGACCCAGTACTTC.

V gene TRBV11-2 combines with J gene TRBJ2-7; D unresolved. The V gene's germline CDR1 is SGHAT and CDR2 FQNNGV. The CDR3 covers 11 residues. V shed 5 bases and J shed 4 bases, with 6 bases lying between them. Written as DNA, the CDR3 is TGTGCCAGCAGCCAAATTTACGAGCAGTACTTC. This encodes CASSQIYEQYF.

The V gene is TRBV7-9, the J gene TRBJ1-1; D uncertain. Germline V gene data show CDR1 as SEHNR and CDR2 as FQNEAQ (reference sequence). This CDR3 comprises 11 residues. Trimming stripped 5 bases from V and 7 bases from J, with 8 bases between. CDR3: CASSLLVEAFF. The DNA of the CDR3 is TGTGCCAGCAGCCTCCTTGTTGAAGCTTTCTTT.

The V call is TRBV6-1, the J call TRBJ1-6; possible D gene TRBD1, 5 bases. CDR1 is MNHNS, CDR2 SASEGT, per germline. The CDR3 consists of 15 residues. Trimming left V 0 bases short and J 9 bases short, with 12 bases between. The CDR3 protein is CASSEAGGSTSPLHF. DNA for the CDR3: TGTGCCAGCAGTGAAGCGGGGGGGAGTACTTCACCCCTCCACTTT.

This chain joins TRBV12-3 or TRBV12-4 and TRBJ1-6; tentatively, D is TRBD1 (5 bases). This CDR3 region has 12 residues. The V and J ends lost 6 bases and 10 bases respectively, with 10 bases between them. CDR3: CASSGGGSPLHF. The CDR3 nucleotides read TGTGCCAGCAGCGGGGGGGGATCACCCCTCCACTTT.

This clone was picked up a small number of times. J is TRBJ1-4 and V is TRBV29-1, with 8 bases fitting TRBD1. The CDR3 is 13 residues long. V shed 7 bases and J 6 bases; nucleotides not matched to a gene: 7. Germline V lookup: CDR1 SQVTM, CDR2 ANQGSEA. Here the CDR3 DNA reads TGCAGCGCTGTAGACAGGGGAGATGAAAAACTGTTTTTT. Translating it yields CSAVDRGDEKLFF.

This clone was counted once. V and J are TRBV29-1 and TRBJ2-3; 9 bases map to TRBD1. This CDR3 is 17 amino acids long. Looked up from germline, CDR1 is SQVTM and CDR2 is ANQGSEA. J lost 5 bases, V lost 7 bases, and 19 bases had no gene match. The CDR3 DNA sequence: TGCAGCGCCTTTTTAAGTTCGGGACAGGGTCATAGAGATACGCAGTATTTT. Protein sequence: CSAFLSSGQGHRDTQYF.

The gene calls are TRBV6-5 and TRBJ1-6, with D possibly being TRBD1 (6 bases). The germline gives CDR1 MNHEY, CDR2 SVGAGI. V shed 6 bases and J shed 0 bases, with 9 bases lying between them. This CDR3 comprises 15 residues. DNA of the CDR3: TGTGCCAGCAGGGACAGTGGCTCCTATAATTCACCCCTCCACTTT. It yields the protein CASRDSGSYNSPLHF.

The chain joins TRBV19 to TRBJ1-5; 10 positions agree with TRBD1. The junction had 13 bases not matched to a gene; V was cut back by 5 bases and J by 9 bases. The germline gives CDR1 LNHDA, CDR2 SQIVND (reference sequence). There are 16 residues in the CDR3. The CDR3: CASSDRGGQGRGPQHF. For the CDR3, the DNA is TGTGCCAGTAGTGATCGAGGGGGACAGGGGCGGGGGCCCCAGCATTTT.

The V call is TRBV5-5, the J call TRBJ2-7, with 8 bases that match TRBD2. This CDR3 is 16 amino acids long. Germline CDR1 and CDR2: SGHKS and YYEKEE (reference sequence). Trimming at V came to 1 base and at J to 6 bases, leaving 12 bases not matched to a gene. CDR3: CASSLRLAGSLIEQYV. The CDR3 nucleotides read TGTGCCAGCAGCTTGCGGCTAGCGGGCTCCCTGATCGAGCAGTACGTC.

The chain combines TRBV7-2 with TRBJ2-1, with D perhaps TRBD2 (6 bases). Trimming took off 2 bases at V and 4 bases at J, with 15 bases between the two ends. CDR1 is SGHTA and CDR2 is FQGNSA in the germline V gene. This CDR3 contains 16 residues. The CDR3 DNA is TGTGCCAGCAGCTTATGGGCGGGACGGAATTACAATGAGCAGTTCTTC. It translates to CASSLWAGRNYNEQFF. Supplemented by reference TRBV7-2 and TRBJ2-1, the full variable domain reads GAGVSQSPSNKVTEKGKDVELRCDPISGHTALYWYRQSLGQGLEFLIYFQGNSAPDKSGLPSDRFSAERTGGSVSTLTIQRTQQEDSAVYLCASSLWAGRNYNEQFFGPGTRLTVL.

This chain uses TRBV5-1 with TRBJ1-5; D gene uncertain. Trimming stripped 0 bases from V and 5 bases from J, with 6 bases between. The CDR3 runs to 13 residues. CDR1 SGHRS and CDR2 YFSETQ come from the germline V gene. Written as DNA, the CDR3 is TGCGCCAGCAGCTTGGACAGTTATCAGCCCCAGCATTTT. Translation: CASSLDSYQPQHF.

The chain has TRBV6-2 or TRBV6-3 and TRBJ1-1; 12 bases agree with TRBD1. Germline CDR1 and CDR2: MNHEY and SVGEGT. With 6 bases clipped from V and 0 bases from J, the junction kept 8 bases outside the gene matches. The length of the CDR3 is 17 residues. DNA for the CDR3: TGTGCCAGCAGCCCTACGGGACAGGGGGCTGTGAACACTGAAGCTTTCTTT. It is translated as CASSPTGQGAVNTEAFF.

The rearrangement links TRBV7-2 to TRBJ2-2; D is possibly TRBD2 (5 bases). Germline CDR1 is SGHTA and CDR2 is FQGNSA. The CDR3 is 13 amino acids. The V end was cut by 4 bases, the J end by 8 bases, with 11 bases between. CDR3 in amino acids: CASSSTSGGELFF. As DNA, the CDR3 is TGTGCCAGCAGCTCAACCAGCGGTGGGGAGCTGTTTTTT.

This chain links TRBV21-1 with TRBJ2-5; the table names TRBD1, a call not compared with the DNA. TRBV21-1 corresponds to a pseudogene. The CDR3 runs 15 residues. The CDR3 region has the DNA TGTGCCAGCAGCAAAGTGGGGGACAGCAAAGAGACCCAGTACTTC. Translation: CASSKVGDSKETQYF.

This clone showed up just a few times. The CDR3 DNA reads TGTGCCAGCAGCGGAGGACTAGCGGGGGCCTCGGGCACCGGGGAGCTGTTTTTT. It codes for CASSGGLAGASGTGELFF. The V and J genes are TRBV7-2 and TRBJ2-2, with TRBD2 matching 13 bases. The CDR3 contains 18 residues. Germline V gene lookup returns CDR1 SGHTA and CDR2 FQGNSA. The J segment lost 4 bases and the V segment lost 5 bases, leaving 10 bases of the junction unmatched. The entire variable domain, with the rest obtained from reference TRBV7-2 and TRBJ2-2, is as follows: GAGVSQSPSNKVTEKGKDVELRCDPISGHTALYWYRQSLGQGLEFLIYFQGNSAPDKSGLPSDRFSAERTGGSVSTLTIQRTQQEDSAVYLCASSGGLAGASGTGELFFGEGSRLTVL.

The V and J genes are TRBV18 and TRBJ1-1; 11 bases align to TRBD1. The germline gives CDR1 KGHSH, CDR2 LQKENI. The CDR3 covers 16 residues. Trimming at V came to 4 bases and at J to 4 bases, leaving 8 bases not matched to a gene. The DNA of the CDR3 is TGTGCCAGCTCACGTCGGACAGGGGGCGCGGGCACTGAAGCTTTCTTT. It translates to CASSRRTGGAGTEAFF.

The CDR3 is CASSDKAPGQGTHEQYV. CDR3 nucleotides: TGTGCCAGCAGTGATAAGGCCCCGGGACAGGGGACCCACGAGCAGTACGTC. The genes are TRBV6-4 and TRBJ2-7; 10 bases fit TRBD1. The trim removed 3 bases at V and 5 bases at J, leaving 13 bases unmatched. Looked up from germline, CDR1 is MRHNA and CDR2 is SNTAGT. The CDR3 is 17 residues long.

The chain is built from TRBV19 and TRBJ1-2; 7 bases match TRBD1. This CDR3 has 13 amino acids. V gave up 3 bases and J gave up 8 bases; unmatched junction bases: 6. Germline assignment: CDR1 LNHDA and CDR2 SQIVND (reference sequence). CDR3 amino acids: CASSIDRDGGYTF. The CDR3 nucleotides are TGTGCCAGTAGTATCGACAGGGATGGGGGCTACACCTTC.

The rearrangement joins TRBV7-2 to TRBJ2-3, with 11 nucleotides matching TRBD2. Germline V gene sequence: CDR1 SGHTA, CDR2 FQGNSA. This CDR3 has 17 residues. V was clipped by 3 bases and J by 2 bases; unmatched bases: 7. CDR3 in amino acids: CASSLLAGGPITDTQYF. The DNA of the CDR3 is TGTGCCAGCAGCTTGCTAGCGGGGGGCCCCATCACAGATACGCAGTATTTT.